One and the same sample provided the 4 T cell receptor beta chains below, sequenced in a study of cytomegalovirus exposure and HLA in healthy donors. Primers for the PCR totalled 60 Vbeta and 13 Jbeta. Data came from immunoSEQ multiplex PCR; TCRdb stores just in-frame clones and leaves some out. The listing contains around 70,000 clones. The source material was PBMCs. All receptors derive from a female donor in good health and CMV-seropositive.

The gene calls are TRBV11-2 and TRBJ2-1; possibly TRBD2 for D (7 bases). This CDR3 spans 14 amino acids. Per the germline V gene, CDR1 is SGHAT and CDR2 is FQNNGV. V dropped 1 base and J dropped 8 bases, with 12 bases sitting between them. CDR3 bases: TGTGCCAGCAGCTTAGGGATAGGGGGGGATGAGCAGTTCTTC. Translating gives CASSLGIGGDEQFF.

CDR3 region: CASSYGQNQETQYF. For the CDR3, the DNA is TGTGCCAGCAGCTACGGACAAAACCAAGAGACCCAGTACTTC. The chain is built from TRBV7-9 and TRBJ2-5; TRBD1 is a possible D gene (5 bases). The V end was cut by 4 bases, the J end by 0 bases, with 9 bases between. The CDR3 extends over 14 amino acids. Germline V lookup: CDR1 SEHNR, CDR2 FQNEAQ (reference sequence).

This chain connects TRBV28 to TRBJ1-1; 7 bases are shared with TRBD1. The CDR3 is 16 amino acids. J gave up 1 base and V 3 bases, and 8 bases lay outside the gene matches. Germline V gene sequence: CDR1 MDHEN, CDR2 SYDVKM. The CDR3 DNA reads as TGTGCCAGCAGTTTCCGGAAGGGGGCTAGGAACACTGAAGCTTTCTTT. Its protein product is CASSFRKGARNTEAFF.

The chain joins TRBV5-1 to TRBJ2-7; D is possibly TRBD1 (5 bases). CDR1 is SGHRS and CDR2 is YFSETQ in the germline V gene. The CDR3 is made up of 13 amino acids. V was pared by 3 bases and J by 3 bases, with 10 bases between. DNA of the CDR3: TGCGCCAGCAGCTCACAGGACCGCTACGAGCAGTACTTC. Protein sequence: CASSSQDRYEQYF.